The present T cell receptor beta chain was sequenced within a study of OX40 agonist ivuxolimab in advanced cancers. Produced via immunoSEQ multiplex PCR; TCRdb's table is partial and in-frame only. The sample holds about 68,000 clones, 90% to 95% seen once. This CDR3 has 15 amino acids. Looked up from germline, CDR1 is LNHDA and CDR2 is SQIVND (reference sequence). Trimming at V came to 8 bases and at J to 0 bases, leaving 7 bases not matched to a gene. The TCR comes from an adult with an advanced solid tumor such as melanoma, head and neck, liver or kidney cancer. The V call is TRBV19, the J call TRBJ1-5, with 7 bases identical to TRBD1. The sample here was CD4+ or CD8+ T cells sorted from blood, taken in a trial of the OX40 agonist ivuxolimab. The CDR3 DNA sequence: TGTGCCAGTGGTGACAGGGCCTATAGCAATCAGCCCCAGCATTTT. Its protein product is CASGDRAYSNQPQHF.